What follows is one TCR beta chain and its context. What it binds is unknown. This entry comes from a study of CD8 T cells in ankylosing spondylitis. With molecular barcodes, quantitative 5'-RACE was used to make the TCR beta libraries. MiXCR, run by TCRdb on the 5' RACE reads, gives a single entry per CDR3 protein. In the table there are about 220,000 distinct CDR3 sequences, about 16% of which are singletons. V dropped 8 bases and J dropped 7 bases, with 15 bases sitting between them. CDR1 is MNHEY and CDR2 is SMNVEV in the germline V gene (reference sequence). The CDR3 is 12 residues long. Findings and caveats of the study: Some motif variants had been reported before (in reactive arthritis synovial fluid and blood). Within peripheral blood, clones linked to disease were CD8+ and relatively rare. Typical of ankylosing spondylitis blood, it appeared, was a TCR beta motif of roughly eight highly homologous variants. Matched synovial fluid from ankylosing spondylitis patients was reported to be enriched for disease-linked clones.

This sequence joins TRBV27 and TRBJ2-7, with D maybe TRBD2 (5 bases). The sample comprised blood, either unsorted or a sorted T cell fraction (not recorded which). This clonotype was sampled from a male donor with ankylosing spondylitis. The CDR3 DNA follows: TGTGCCAGCCTAACGGGGTCGGGAGAGCAGTACTTC. It is translated as CASLTGSGEQYF.